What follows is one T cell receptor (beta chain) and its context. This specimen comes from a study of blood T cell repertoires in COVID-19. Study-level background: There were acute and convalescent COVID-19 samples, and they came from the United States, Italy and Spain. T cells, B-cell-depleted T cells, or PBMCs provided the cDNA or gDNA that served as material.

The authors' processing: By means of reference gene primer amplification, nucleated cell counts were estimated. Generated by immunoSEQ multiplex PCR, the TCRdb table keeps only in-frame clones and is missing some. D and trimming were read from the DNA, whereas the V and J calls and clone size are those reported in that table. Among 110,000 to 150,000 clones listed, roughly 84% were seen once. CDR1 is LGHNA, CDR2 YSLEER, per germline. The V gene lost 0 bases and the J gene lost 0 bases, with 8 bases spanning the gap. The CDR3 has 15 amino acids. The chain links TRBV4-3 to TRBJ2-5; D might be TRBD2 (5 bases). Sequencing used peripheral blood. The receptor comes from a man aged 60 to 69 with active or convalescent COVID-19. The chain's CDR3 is CASSQDRLNQETQYF. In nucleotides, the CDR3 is TGCGCCAGCAGCCAAGATCGACTAAACCAAGAGACCCAGTACTTC.